What follows are 31 T cell receptor beta chains derived from one specimen sequenced in a study of T cells after yellow fever vaccination. TCRdb ran MiXCR on the 5' RACE reads and lists one entry per CDR3 protein. The data hold 400,000 or so distinct CDR3 sequences, with roughly 20% observed a single time. Sequenced here: PBMCs, sampled before the yellow fever booster vaccination. These receptors were obtained from a man between 18 and 35 years old who received the YFV17D yellow fever vaccine.

CDR3 sequence reads: CASSLDRGDISNIQYF. The CDR3 nucleotides read TGTGCCAGCAGCCTAGACCGGGGGGACATATCGAACATTCAGTACTTC. This chain links TRBV7-9 with TRBJ2-4; D perhaps matches TRBD2 (7 bases). The V end was cut by 5 bases, the J end by 7 bases, with 21 bases between. The CDR3 has 16 amino acids. Germline V CDR1 and CDR2: SEHNR, FQNEAQ (reference sequence).

This clonotype was seen a few times. The chain recombines TRBV5-1 with TRBJ1-3; D is ambiguous. CDR1 is SGHRS and CDR2 is YFSETQ in the germline V gene. V was cut by 0 bases and J by 0 bases, with 7 bases left in between. The CDR3 consists of 15 residues. CDR3 loop: CASSLEIDSGNTIYF. DNA for the CDR3: TGCGCCAGCAGCTTGGAAATAGACTCTGGAAACACCATATATTTT.

This clonotype has a handful of counts. The V call is TRBV7-3, the J call TRBJ2-5; D may be TRBD1 or TRBD2 (6 bases each). The CDR3 spans 14 residues. The ends were cut back, 5 bases at V and 0 bases at J, with 10 bases in the middle. CDR1 SGHTA and CDR2 FQGTGA come from the germline V gene. CDR3 loop: CASSVGGHQETQYF. The CDR3 DNA is TGTGCCAGCAGCGTCGGGGGCCACCAAGAGACCCAGTACTTC.

The chain has TRBV5-6 and TRBJ1-1, with D possibly matching TRBD1 (6 bases). The CDR3 sequence is 16 residues long. V lost 1 base and J lost 1, with 14 bases in between. From germline, CDR1 is SGHDT and CDR2 YYEEEE. This CDR3 reads CASSLFARGGNTEAFF. The CDR3, as DNA: TGTGCCAGCAGCTTGTTCGCCAGGGGCGGGAACACTGAAGCTTTCTTT.

This clonotype was found many times. The rearrangement links TRBV4-3 to TRBJ1-2; D uncertain. Trimming removed 0 bases from V and 4 bases from J, with 9 bases in between. CDR1 and CDR2 from the germline V gene are LGHNA and YSLEER. The CDR3 extends over 14 amino acids. CDR3 loop: CASSQERWTYGYTF. CDR3 in DNA: TGCGCCAGCAGCCAAGAACGGTGGACCTATGGCTACACCTTC.

This clonotype was detected only a few times. This CDR3 is CASRPESTEAFF. As DNA, the CDR3 is TGTGCCAGCAGGCCGGAGAGCACTGAAGCTTTCTTT. The gene calls are TRBV2 and TRBJ1-1, with D uncertain. V shed 6 bases and J shed 4 bases, with 9 bases lying between them. Germline CDR1 and CDR2: SNHLY and FYNNEI. The CDR3 covers 12 residues. Using reference TRBV2 and TRBJ1-1 for the parts outside the CDR3, the full variable domain is EPEVTQTPSHQVTQMGQEVILRCVPISNHLYFYWYRQILGQKVEFLVSFYNNEISEKSEIFDDQFSVERPDGSNFTLKIRSTKLEDSAMYFCASRPESTEAFFGQGTRLTVV.

J is TRBJ2-2 and V is TRBV7-2, with D tentatively TRBD1 (6 bases). CDR1 and CDR2 (germline): SGHTA, FQGNSA. There are 16 residues in the CDR3. The V and J ends lost 5 bases and 5 bases respectively, with 18 bases between them. The CDR3 DNA reads as TGTGCCAGCAGCCTTTCGTCAGGACAGCTAACCGGGGAGCTGTTTTTT. Protein: CASSLSSGQLTGELFF.

Only a few counts were recorded for this clonotype. The rearrangement links TRBV10-3 to TRBJ1-5; D is undetermined. CDR3 length equals 14 residues. With 8 bases removed from V and 7 bases from J, the gap between germline ends came to 18 bases. Germline loops: CDR1 ENHRY, CDR2 SYGVKD. The CDR3 loop is CAIGLWGPGQPQHF. The CDR3 DNA reads as TGTGCCATCGGTTTATGGGGTCCGGGACAGCCCCAGCATTTT.

This clonotype was recorded at least ten times. This chain connects TRBV20-1 to TRBJ2-2, with D unresolved. The germline V and J ends were trimmed by 2 bases and 4 bases, with 17 bases remaining between them. Germline V lookup: CDR1 DFQATT, CDR2 SNEGSKA (reference sequence). This CDR3 comprises 16 residues. CDR3 DNA: TGCAGTGCTAGAACCGGGTCCGTAATCGCCACCGGGGAGCTGTTTTTT. It codes for CSARTGSVIATGELFF.

The chain couples TRBV20-1 to TRBJ1-5, with D perhaps TRBD1 (6 bases). Trimming pared 5 bases from V and 10 bases from J, leaving 21 bases between. The CDR3 is 14 residues long. The germline V gene has CDR1 DFQATT and CDR2 SNEGSKA (reference sequence). The CDR3 here is CSACQGRPPQPQHF. In DNA, the CDR3 is TGCAGTGCTTGCCAGGGGCGCCCCCCCCAACCCCAGCATTTT.

On this clonotype itself: One junction end disagrees with the germline gene, perhaps due to a read error. This chain joins TRBV29-1 and TRBJ2-1; 8 bases line up with TRBD1. CDR1 is SQVTM, CDR2 ANQGSEA, per germline. There are 15 residues in the CDR3. The CDR3 spells CSVEATGAAYTEQFF. The CDR3 DNA is TGCAGCGTTGAGGCGACAGGGGCGGCCTACACTGAGCAGTTCTTC.

The chain couples TRBV4-1 to TRBJ2-2; tentatively, D is TRBD1 or TRBD2 (5 bases each). This CDR3 comprises 14 residues. The germline V and J ends were trimmed by 4 bases and 3 bases, with 9 bases remaining between them. Germline V lookup: CDR1 MGHRA, CDR2 YSYEKL. CDR3 DNA sequence: TGCGCCAGCAGCCGGGGACCGGACACCGGGGAGCTGTTTTTT. As protein: CASSRGPDTGELFF.

The genes are TRBV18 and TRBJ1-5, with D maybe TRBD1 (5 bases). The V and J ends lost 6 bases and 3 bases respectively, with 15 bases between them. The CDR3 totals 15 residues. Germline V gene lookup returns CDR1 KGHSH and CDR2 LQKENI. The CDR3 DNA reads TGTGCCAGCTCGATAACCGGGACTTTCAATCAGCCCCAGCATTTT. It encodes CASSITGTFNQPQHF.

This clonotype has only a few counts. The rearrangement uses TRBV12-3 or TRBV12-4 and TRBJ1-1; a possible D gene is TRBD1 (6 bases). Deletions cut 5 bases from V and 3 bases from J, with 10 bases between. The CDR3 sequence is 13 residues long. Here the CDR3 reads CASSPGGHTEAFF. Here the CDR3 DNA reads TGTGCCAGCAGTCCGGGGGGGCACACTGAAGCTTTCTTT.

The chain has TRBV20-1 and TRBJ2-3; D is possibly TRBD1 or TRBD2 (6 bases each). Germline CDR1 and CDR2: DFQATT and SNEGSKA (reference sequence). The CDR3 runs 15 residues. V gave up 6 bases and J gave up 0 bases, with 16 bases separating them. CDR3 sequence: CSAIVGGPSTDTQYF. Here the CDR3 DNA reads TGCAGTGCCATAGTCGGGGGCCCTAGCACAGATACGCAGTATTTT.

The rearrangement uses TRBV12-3 or TRBV12-4 and TRBJ2-7, with a tentative D call TRBD2 (6 bases). V dropped 11 bases and J dropped 6 bases, with 17 bases sitting between them. CDR3 length: 12 amino acids. For the CDR3, the DNA is TGTGCCGTTCCGGCGGGGAGCAGCGAGCAGTACGTC. Its translation: CAVPAGSSEQYV.

This clonotype was seen a few times. The genes are TRBV7-2 and TRBJ2-7, with a weak D call TRBD2 (6 bases). The CDR3 is 14 residues long. V lost 4 bases to trimming and J lost 3 bases, with 13 bases between them. In germline, CDR1 is SGHTA, CDR2 FQGNSA. The CDR3 sequence is CASSSRRGSYEQYF. CDR3 nucleotides: TGTGCCAGCAGCTCCCGGCGGGGCAGCTACGAGCAGTACTTC. The full variable domain, rest sourced from reference TRBV7-2 and TRBJ2-7, is GAGVSQSPSNKVTEKGKDVELRCDPISGHTALYWYRQSLGQGLEFLIYFQGNSAPDKSGLPSDRFSAERTGGSVSTLTIQRTQQEDSAVYLCASSSRRGSYEQYFGPGTRLTVT.

This clonotype appeared a few times. The J gene is TRBJ2-1, the V gene TRBV5-6, with 12 nucleotides matching TRBD2. This CDR3 contains 18 residues. V shed 4 bases and J 3 bases; nucleotides not matched to a gene: 11. CDR1 SGHDT and CDR2 YYEEEE come from the germline V gene. CDR3: CASSPLGVGLAGYNEQFF. The CDR3 coding sequence is TGTGCCAGCAGCCCTTTGGGAGTGGGACTAGCGGGCTACAATGAGCAGTTCTTC.

The table lists this clonotype with a few counts. V gene TRBV15 combines with J gene TRBJ2-5; the D gene is possibly TRBD2 (5 bases). Germline-derived CDR1 and CDR2 are LNHNV and YYDKDF (reference sequence). This CDR3 region has 13 residues. V gave up 1 base and J gave up 5 bases, with 8 bases separating them. This CDR3 is CATSRVGMETQYF. CDR3 DNA: TGTGCCACCAGCAGAGTCGGGATGGAGACCCAGTACTTC.

This clonotype was picked up a small number of times. CDR3 sequence reads: CSAVQGPGNTIYF. The CDR3 DNA is TGCAGTGCAGTACAGGGGCCCGGAAACACCATATATTTT. This chain links TRBV20-1 with TRBJ1-3; 7 nucleotides match TRBD1. Trimming at V came to 6 bases and at J to 4 bases, leaving 6 bases not matched to a gene. Germline V CDR1 and CDR2: DFQATT, SNEGSKA (reference sequence). The CDR3 is made up of 13 amino acids.

The sample holds a few counts of this clonotype. CDR3 sequence reads: CASSSSRGPYEQYV. The CDR3 DNA sequence: TGTGCCAGCAGCTCTAGCAGGGGGCCCTACGAGCAGTACGTC. V is TRBV11-2 and J is TRBJ2-7, with 8 positions matching TRBD1. The CDR3 runs 14 residues. Unmatched junction bases numbered 4, after V lost 4 bases and J lost 2 bases. Per germline, CDR1 SGHAT and CDR2 FQNNGV.

A few counts support this clonotype. The chain joins TRBV5-1 to TRBJ2-3; D gene unclear. Germline CDR1 SGHRS, CDR2 YFSETQ. Trimming took off 1 base at V and 3 bases at J, with 9 bases between the two ends. The CDR3 is made up of 14 amino acids. The CDR3 loop reads CASSLRVGTDTQYF. For the CDR3, the DNA is TGCGCCAGCAGCTTGAGGGTAGGAACAGATACGCAGTATTTT.

The sample holds a few counts of this clonotype. This chain joins TRBV7-8 and TRBJ2-5; unclear D gene. This CDR3 has 13 residues. Germline CDR1 and CDR2: SGHVS and FQNEAQ. V shed 5 bases and J shed 5 bases, with 12 bases lying between them. In DNA, the CDR3 is TGTGCCAGCAGCATTAGACCCGGGGAGACCCAGTACTTC. Amino acids: CASSIRPGETQYF.

The chain couples TRBV4-2 to TRBJ2-3, with D possibly matching TRBD1 (5 bases). Germline values: CDR1 LGHNA, CDR2 YNFKEQ. V was pared by 1 base and J by 3 bases, with 14 bases between. This CDR3 comprises 16 residues. In DNA form, the CDR3 reads TGTGCCAGCAGCCAAGGCCTACAGGTGATTACAGATACGCAGTATTTT. Amino acids: CASSQGLQVITDTQYF.

This clonotype was detected only a few times. The chain joins TRBV12-3 or TRBV12-4 to TRBJ2-7; D gene unclear. Trimming removed 4 bases at V and 6 bases at J, with 7 bases between. This CDR3 has 11 amino acids. In DNA form, the CDR3 reads TGTGCCAGCAGTTCGGTTCCCGAGCAGTACGTC. It specifies CASSSVPEQYV.

This chain connects TRBV18 to TRBJ1-5; D is ambiguous. The V end lost 3 bases, the J end lost 0 bases, and 6 bases lay between the germline ends. The CDR3 extends over 14 amino acids. The V gene's germline CDR1 is KGHSH and CDR2 LQKENI. In nucleotides, the CDR3 is TGTGCCAGCTCACCTATTTATAGCAATCAGCCCCAGCATTTT. It specifies CASSPIYSNQPQHF.

Only a few counts were recorded for this clonotype. The chain recombines TRBV20-1 with TRBJ2-6, with D perhaps matching TRBD2 (6 bases). The CDR3 contains 14 residues. Trimming stripped 3 bases from V and 1 base from J, with 7 bases between. The V gene's germline CDR1 is DFQATT and CDR2 SNEGSKA (reference sequence). Here the CDR3 DNA reads TGCAGTGCTAGGCGGGAATCTGGGGCCAACGTCCTGACTTTC. Translation gives CSARRESGANVLTF.

This clonotype came up a few times. The V gene is TRBV4-3, the J gene TRBJ2-3; the D gene is possibly TRBD1 (6 bases). This CDR3 spans 17 amino acids. Trimming shortened V by 0 bases and J by 4 bases, and 17 bases separated the two germline ends. The V gene's germline CDR1 is LGHNA and CDR2 YSLEER. The CDR3 region is CASSQDFRTGMADTQYF. As DNA, the CDR3 is TGCGCCAGCAGCCAAGACTTCCGCACAGGGATGGCAGATACGCAGTATTTT.

The chain is built from TRBV5-1 and TRBJ2-5; the match to TRBD2 covers 9 bases. The CDR3 has 15 residues. CDR1 is SGHRS and CDR2 is YFSETQ in the germline V gene. Trimming removed 0 bases from V and 4 bases from J; junction bases left unmatched: 4. CDR3 in amino acids: CASSLDSGGGETQYF. The CDR3 DNA sequence: TGCGCCAGCAGCTTGGATAGCGGGGGAGGAGAGACCCAGTACTTC.

The chain's CDR3 is CASSLNDGGGYTF. The CDR3 region has the DNA TGTGCCAGCAGCTTAAACGACGGAGGAGGCTACACCTTC. V and J are TRBV7-3 and TRBJ1-2; D ambiguous. The V gene's germline CDR1 is SGHTA and CDR2 FQGTGA. The CDR3 contains 13 residues. V dropped 1 base and J dropped 8 bases, with 11 bases sitting between them.

This clonotype was counted only a few times. V usage is TRBV30 and J usage is TRBJ2-5; 7 nucleotides line up with TRBD1. Germline trimming cut 3 bases from V and 1 base from J; bases unmatched to any gene: 8. CDR3 length: 15 residues. Germline CDR1 reads GTSNPN; CDR2 reads SVGIG (reference sequence). The CDR3 sequence: CAWSPGQSTQETQYF. The CDR3 DNA follows: TGTGCCTGGAGCCCGGGACAGTCTACCCAAGAGACCCAGTACTTC.